The entry below gives a single TCR beta chain sequence along with its context. The data derive from a study of human T cells and chemical hapten exposure. V lost 0 bases, J lost 2 bases, and 7 bases lay in between. This CDR3 spans 14 amino acids. CDR1 SGHTA and CDR2 FQGTGA come from the germline V gene. TCRdb re-derived calls from the RACE reads in MiXCR, one entry per CDR3 protein. The profile covers roughly 200,000 distinct CDR3 sequences, with 24% appearing a single time and under 2.5% taken by the ten largest. As to time point: patch test 3, about 24 weeks after DPC sensitization. Treatment defined: therapeutic diphenylcyclopropenone sensitization with weekly scalp DPC.

The rearrangement uses TRBV7-3 and TRBJ2-5; D remains ambiguous. This TCR derives from a woman aged 40-49 years with alopecia areata. Some clones in this sample may be carry-over from other donors' samples. Sample: whole blood, taken in connection with sensitization to the hapten diphenylcyclopropenone (DPC). The CDR3 nucleotides are TGTGCCAGCAGCTTAACGATTTCTCAAGAGACCCAGTACTTC. Translation gives CASSLTISQETQYF. The entire variable domain, with the rest obtained from reference TRBV7-3 and TRBJ2-5, is as follows: GAGVSQTPSNKVTEKGKYVELRCDPISGHTALYWYRQSLGQGPEFLIYFQGTGAADDSGLPNDRFFAVRPEGSVSTLKIQRTERGDSAVYLCASSLTISQETQYFGPGTRLLVL.